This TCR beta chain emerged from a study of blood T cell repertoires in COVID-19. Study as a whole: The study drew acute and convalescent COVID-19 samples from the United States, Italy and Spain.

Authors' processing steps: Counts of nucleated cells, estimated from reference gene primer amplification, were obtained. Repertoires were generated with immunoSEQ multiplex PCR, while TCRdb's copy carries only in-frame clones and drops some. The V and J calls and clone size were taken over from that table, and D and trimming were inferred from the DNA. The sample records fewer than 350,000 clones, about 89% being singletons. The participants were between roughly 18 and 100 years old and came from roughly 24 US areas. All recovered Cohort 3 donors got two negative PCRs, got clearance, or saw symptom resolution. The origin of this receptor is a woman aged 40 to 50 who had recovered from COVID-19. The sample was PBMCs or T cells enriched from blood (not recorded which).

This CDR3 is CASFPGQPGGETQYF. The CDR3 DNA is TGTGCCAGCTTCCCTGGACAGCCGGGCGGGGAGACCCAGTACTTC. This chain links TRBV18 with TRBJ2-5, with D tentatively TRBD1 (6 bases). V was pared by 7 bases and J by 5 bases, with 20 bases between. The CDR3 has 15 amino acids. The germline gives CDR1 KGHSH, CDR2 LQKENI.